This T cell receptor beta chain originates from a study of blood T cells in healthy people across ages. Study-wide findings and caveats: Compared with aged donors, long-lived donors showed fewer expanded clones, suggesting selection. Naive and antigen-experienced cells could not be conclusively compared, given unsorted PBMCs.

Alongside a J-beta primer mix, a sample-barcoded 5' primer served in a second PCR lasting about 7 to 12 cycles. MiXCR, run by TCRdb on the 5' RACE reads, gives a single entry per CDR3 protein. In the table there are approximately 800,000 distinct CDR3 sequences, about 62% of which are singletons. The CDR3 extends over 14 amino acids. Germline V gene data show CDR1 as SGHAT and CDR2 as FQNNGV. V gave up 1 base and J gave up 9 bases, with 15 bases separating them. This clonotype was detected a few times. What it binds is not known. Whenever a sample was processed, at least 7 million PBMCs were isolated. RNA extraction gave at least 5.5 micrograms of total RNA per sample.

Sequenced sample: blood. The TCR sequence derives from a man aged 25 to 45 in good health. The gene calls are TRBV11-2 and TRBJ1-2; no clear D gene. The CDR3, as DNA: TGTGCCAGCAGCTTAGGACCCTATGAGAGTAGCTACACCTTC. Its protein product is CASSLGPYESSYTF.